This T cell receptor (beta chain) originates from a study of patients with pleural tuberculosis. The CDR3 covers 13 residues. Germline V gene lookup returns CDR1 SEHNR and CDR2 FQNEAQ (reference sequence). V was pared by 3 bases and J by 5 bases, with 7 bases between. This clonotype occurred many times. TCRdb redid the calling of the reads with MiXCR, one entry per CDR3 protein. The profile shows almost 30,000 distinct CDR3 sequences, 15% to 20% of them singletons. The receptor comes from a human donor with pleural tuberculosis. The chain carries TRBV7-9 and TRBJ2-2; tentatively, D is TRBD2 (6 bases). The sample taken for sequencing was peripheral blood. The CDR3 loop is CASSLSGTGELFF. CDR3 nucleotides: TGTGCCAGCAGCTTGAGCGGGACCGGGGAGCTGTTTTTT.